This TCR beta chain was captured in a study of blood T cell repertoires in COVID-19. Study context: Acute-phase and convalescent COVID-19 samples originated in the United States, Italy and Spain. T cells, B-cell-depleted T cells, or PBMCs provided the cDNA or gDNA that served as material.

Methods used by the authors: The assay estimated nucleated cells by amplifying reference gene primers. Method: immunoSEQ multiplex PCR; TCRdb's copy keeps in-frame clones and lacks some. V and J calls and clone size come straight from that table; D and trimming were deduced from the DNA. The sample consists of roughly 30,000 clones, roughly 80% of them appearing once. Sequencing was carried out using peripheral blood. This receptor was taken from a woman aged 55-75 years with acute or convalescent COVID-19.

CDR3 residues: CASALTDRSTDTQYF. The CDR3 nucleotides read TGTGCTAGTGCCTTAACCGACAGAAGTACAGATACGCAGTATTTT. The gene calls are TRBV12-5 and TRBJ2-3; a possible D gene is TRBD1 (5 bases). The germline gives CDR1 LGHNT, CDR2 FRNRAP. The CDR3 is made up of 15 amino acids. With 7 bases removed from V and 3 bases from J, the gap between germline ends came to 17 bases.